The clone carrying this T cell receptor (beta chain) was seen a handful of times. Its antigen is currently unknown. V gave up 6 bases and J gave up 3 bases; unmatched junction bases: 8. The CDR3 is 16 residues long. Per the germline V gene, CDR1 is MNHEY and CDR2 is SVGEGT. This sample was taken from a study of response to subunit inactivated influenza vaccine. Study conclusions and caveats: The authors put forward the suggestion that each seasonal influenza vaccination may bring in only a limited number of new T cells.

Each CDR3 protein is one row after TCRdb ran MiXCR on the RT-PCR reads. This table has roughly 780,000 distinct CDR3 sequences, under 20% appearing once. V and J are TRBV6-2 or TRBV6-3 and TRBJ2-1; TRBD1 aligns across 10 bases. This TCR came from a man aged 50-60 years who received an inactivated influenza vaccine. The sequencing used PBMCs from blood, collected less than 6 days after vaccination. The CDR3 sequence is CASRLNRDRGYNEQFF. CDR3 sequence (DNA): TGTGCCAGCAGACTAAACCGGGACAGGGGCTACAATGAGCAGTTCTTC.